This T cell receptor beta chain was identified in a study of Graves' ophthalmopathy and Graves' hyperthyroidism. Researchers took RNA transcripts and amplified TCR beta CDR3 regions from them. Investigators did first-round RT-PCR with HTBI primers, then second-round multiplex PCR. TCRdb reprocessed the multiplex PCR reads via MiXCR and lists one record per CDR3 protein. Of hundreds of thousands of distinct CDR3 sequences in the sample, 22% are singletons; the top ten hold around 6.5%. No donor had other autoimmune disease, uncontrolled infection, pregnancy or lactation. Sampling more than 9 ml of fresh peripheral blood provided the PBMCs. The V gene lost 6 bases and the J gene lost 7 bases, with 19 bases spanning the gap. This CDR3 has 16 residues. CDR1 MNHNS and CDR2 SASEGT come from the germline V gene. This clonotype was seen just once.

The clonotype was recovered from a young woman with stable Graves' hyperthyroidism. Some clones in this sample may be carry-over from other donors' samples. Sequenced sample: peripheral blood. This chain links TRBV6-1 with TRBJ1-6; D ambiguous. In DNA form, the CDR3 reads TGTGCCAGCAGGGGTATGGTCCTTATTGGGAATTCACCCCTCCACTTT. Protein sequence: CASRGMVLIGNSPLHF.